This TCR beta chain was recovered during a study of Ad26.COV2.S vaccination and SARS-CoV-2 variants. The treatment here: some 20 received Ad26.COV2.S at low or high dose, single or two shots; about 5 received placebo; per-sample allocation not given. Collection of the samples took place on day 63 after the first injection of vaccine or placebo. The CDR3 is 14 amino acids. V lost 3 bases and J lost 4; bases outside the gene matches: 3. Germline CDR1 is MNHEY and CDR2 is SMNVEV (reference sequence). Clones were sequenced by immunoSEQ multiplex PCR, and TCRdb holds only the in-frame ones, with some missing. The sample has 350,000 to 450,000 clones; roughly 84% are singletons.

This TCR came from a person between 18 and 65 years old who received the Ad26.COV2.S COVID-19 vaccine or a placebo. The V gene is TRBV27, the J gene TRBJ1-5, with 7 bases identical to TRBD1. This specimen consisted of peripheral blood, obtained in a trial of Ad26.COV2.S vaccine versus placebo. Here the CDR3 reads CASSFQQGNQPQHF. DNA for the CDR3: TGTGCCAGCAGTTTTCAACAGGGGAATCAGCCCCAGCATTTT.